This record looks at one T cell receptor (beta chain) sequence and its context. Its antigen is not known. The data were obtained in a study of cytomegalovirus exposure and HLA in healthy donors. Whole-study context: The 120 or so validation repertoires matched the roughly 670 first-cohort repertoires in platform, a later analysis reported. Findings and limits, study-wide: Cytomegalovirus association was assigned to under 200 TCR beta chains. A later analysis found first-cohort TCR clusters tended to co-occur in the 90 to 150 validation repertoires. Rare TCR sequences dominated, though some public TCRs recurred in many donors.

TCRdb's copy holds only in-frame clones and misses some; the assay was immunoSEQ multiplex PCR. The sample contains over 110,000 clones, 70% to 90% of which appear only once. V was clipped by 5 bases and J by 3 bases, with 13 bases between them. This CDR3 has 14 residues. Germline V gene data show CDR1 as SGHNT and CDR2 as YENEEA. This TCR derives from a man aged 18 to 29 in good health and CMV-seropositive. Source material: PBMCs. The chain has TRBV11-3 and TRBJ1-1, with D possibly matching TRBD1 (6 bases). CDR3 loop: CASSIYRDDTEAFF. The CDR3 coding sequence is TGTGCCAGCAGCATCTACAGGGATGACACTGAAGCTTTCTTT.